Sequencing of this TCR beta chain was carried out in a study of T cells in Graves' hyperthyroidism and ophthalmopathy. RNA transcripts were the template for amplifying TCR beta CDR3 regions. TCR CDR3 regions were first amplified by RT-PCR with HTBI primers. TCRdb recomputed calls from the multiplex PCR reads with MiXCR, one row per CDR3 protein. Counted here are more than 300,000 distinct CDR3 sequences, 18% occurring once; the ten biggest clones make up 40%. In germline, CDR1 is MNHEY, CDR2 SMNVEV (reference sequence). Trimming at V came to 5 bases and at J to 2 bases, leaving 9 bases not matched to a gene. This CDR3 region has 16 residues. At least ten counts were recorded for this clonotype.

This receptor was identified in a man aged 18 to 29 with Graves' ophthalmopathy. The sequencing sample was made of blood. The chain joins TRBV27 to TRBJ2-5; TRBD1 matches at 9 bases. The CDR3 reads CASSPGFGTGQETQYF. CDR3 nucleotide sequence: TGTGCCAGCAGTCCCGGTTTCGGGACAGGGCAAGAGACCCAGTACTTC.